This is a list of T cell receptor beta chains from one sample in a study of T cell responses to AZD1222 COVID-19 vaccine. Clones were read by immunoSEQ multiplex PCR, and TCRdb kept only the in-frame ones, dropping some. The sample carries tens of thousands of clones, under 90% recorded once. The source material was peripheral blood, sampled on day 0 of AZD1222 vaccination. All receptors come from an adult in good health. CDR3s include the opening cysteine and the closing phenylalanine or tryptophan. A D gene is named only where the DNA matches it firmly.

TRBV19	TRBJ2-7	TRBD2	16	TGTGCCAGGATGGGACTAGCGGGGCCTCACTCCTACGAGCAGTACTTC	CARMGLAGPHSYEQYF
TRBV11-2	TRBJ1-1	TRBD1	17	TGTGCCAGCAGCTTAGAGGGGCTCGGACAGGCTAGGGTTGAAGCTTTCTTT	CASSLEGLGQARVEAFF
TRBV5-1	TRBJ2-3	TRBD1	14	TGCGCCAGCCGGCGACAGGGGTCCGAAGATACGCAGTATTTT	CASRRQGSEDTQYF
TRBV5-1	TRBJ1-6	-	15	TGCGCCAGCAGCTGGACCGGGACGGAGGATTCACCCCTCCACTTT	CASSWTGTEDSPLHF
TRBV29-1	TRBJ2-7	TRBD2	13	TGCAGCGTCACCGGGGGGGGCTTCTACGAGCAGTACTTC	CSVTGGGFYEQYF
TRBV4-3	TRBJ2-6	-	16	TGCGCCAGCAGCCTCGGACTGAGCTCTGGGGCCAACGTCCTGACTTTC	CASSLGLSSGANVLTF
TRBV7-9	TRBJ2-2	-	16	TGTGCCAGCAGCTTACAGGCAGGGTCGAACACCGGGGAGCTGTTTTTT	CASSLQAGSNTGELFF
TRBV10-2	TRBJ2-1	-	17	TGCGCCAGCAGTGAGTTACAGGGCGAGGGGATCTACAATGAGCAGTTCTTC	CASSELQGEGIYNEQFF
TRBV7-9	TRBJ1-1	TRBD1	14	TGTGCCAGCAGCTTTTGGACAGGGGATACTGAAGCTTTCTTT	CASSFWTGDTEAFF
TRBV10-3	TRBJ2-5	TRBD1	13	TGTGCCATCAGGCAGGGGGTCTCGGAGACCCAGTACTTC	CAIRQGVSETQYF
TRBV2	TRBJ2-3	TRBD1	14	TGTGCCAGCGGGGGACAGGGCCTCACAGATACGCAGTATTTT	CASGGQGLTDTQYF
TRBV7-9	TRBJ2-1	TRBD2	15	TGTGCCAGCAGCTCGGGACTAGCGGAATACAATGAGCAGTTCTTC	CASSSGLAEYNEQFF
TRBV7-8	TRBJ2-7	TRBD1	15	TGTGCCAGCAGCGAAACCCGGGACAGGATCTACGAGCAGTACTTC	CASSETRDRIYEQYF
TRBV3-1/TRBV3-2	TRBJ1-2	-	16	TGTGCCAGCAGCCACCACGAGATCACGGAAAACTATGGCTACACCTTC	CASSHHEITENYGYTF
TRBV5-1	TRBJ2-7	-	17	TGCGCCAGCAGCTTGGCGACGGATAGGGCTAGCTCCTACGAGCAGTACTTC	CASSLATDRASSYEQYF
TRBV29-1	TRBJ1-4	-	13	TGCAGCTATAGACAGGACTCTAATGAAAAACTGTTTTTT	CSYRQDSNEKLFF
TRBV11-2	TRBJ1-2	-	13	TGTGCCAGCAGCTTTAGTGTCGCCGATGGCTACACCTTC	CASSFSVADGYTF
TRBV12-3/TRBV12-4	TRBJ1-4	-	13	TGTGCCAGCAGTTTATCGGGGAATGAAAAACTGTTTTTT	CASSLSGNEKLFF
TRBV2	TRBJ2-1	-	11	TGTGCCAGCAGTGAGTACAATGAGCAGTTCTTC	CASSEYNEQFF
TRBV7-6	TRBJ2-5	TRBD2	16	TGTGCCAGCAGCTTAGCGCTGGCGGGACTACAAGAGACCCAGTACTTC	CASSLALAGLQETQYF
TRBV27	TRBJ2-7	TRBD2	16	TGTGCCAGCAGTGTCTCTAGCGGCGACAGCTCCTACGAGCAGTACTTC	CASSVSSGDSSYEQYF
TRBV15	TRBJ2-1	TRBD1	13	TGTGCCACCAGCCGAACCAGGGGGCATGAGCAGTTCTTC	CATSRTRGHEQFF